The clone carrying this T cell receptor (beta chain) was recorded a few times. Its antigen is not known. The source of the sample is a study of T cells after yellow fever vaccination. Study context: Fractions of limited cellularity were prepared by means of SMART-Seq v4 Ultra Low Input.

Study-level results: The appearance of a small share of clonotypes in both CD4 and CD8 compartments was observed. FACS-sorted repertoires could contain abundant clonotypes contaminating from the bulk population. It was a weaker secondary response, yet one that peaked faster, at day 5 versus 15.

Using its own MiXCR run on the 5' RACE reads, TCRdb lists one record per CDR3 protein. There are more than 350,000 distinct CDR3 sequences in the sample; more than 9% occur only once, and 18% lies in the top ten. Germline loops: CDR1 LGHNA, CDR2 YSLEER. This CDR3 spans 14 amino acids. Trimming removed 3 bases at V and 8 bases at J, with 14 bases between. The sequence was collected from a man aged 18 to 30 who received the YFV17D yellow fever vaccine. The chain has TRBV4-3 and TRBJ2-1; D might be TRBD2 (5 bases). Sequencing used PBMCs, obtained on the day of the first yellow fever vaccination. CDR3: CASSQTRGWDEQFF. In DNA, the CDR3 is TGCGCCAGCAGCCAGACCAGAGGGTGGGATGAGCAGTTCTTC.